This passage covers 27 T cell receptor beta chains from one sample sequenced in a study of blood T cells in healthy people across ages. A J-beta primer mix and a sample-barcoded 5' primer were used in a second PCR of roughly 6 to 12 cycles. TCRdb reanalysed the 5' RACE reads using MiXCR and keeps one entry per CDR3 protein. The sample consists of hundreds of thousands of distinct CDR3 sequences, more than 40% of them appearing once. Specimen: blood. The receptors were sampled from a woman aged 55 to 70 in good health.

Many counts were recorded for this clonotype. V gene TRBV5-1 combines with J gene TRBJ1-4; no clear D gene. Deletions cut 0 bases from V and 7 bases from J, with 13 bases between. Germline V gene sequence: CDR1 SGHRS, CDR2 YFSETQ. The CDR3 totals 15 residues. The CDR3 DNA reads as TGCGCCAGCAGCTTGGTTTCGCAGCCCGTTGAAAAACTGTTTTTT. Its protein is CASSLVSQPVEKLFF.

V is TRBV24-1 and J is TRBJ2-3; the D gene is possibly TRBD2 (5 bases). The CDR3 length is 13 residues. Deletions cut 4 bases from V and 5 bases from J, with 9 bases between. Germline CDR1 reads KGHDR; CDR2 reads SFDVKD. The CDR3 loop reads CATSEEAGDTQYF. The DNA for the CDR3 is TGTGCCACCAGTGAGGAGGCTGGAGATACGCAGTATTTT.

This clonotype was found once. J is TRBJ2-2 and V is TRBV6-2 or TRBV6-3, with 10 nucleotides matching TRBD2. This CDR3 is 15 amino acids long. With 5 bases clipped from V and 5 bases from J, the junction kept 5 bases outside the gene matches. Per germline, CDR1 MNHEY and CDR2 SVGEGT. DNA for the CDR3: TGTGCCAGCAGTGGTAGCGGGAGGAGGACCGGGGAGCTGTTTTTT. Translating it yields CASSGSGRRTGELFF.

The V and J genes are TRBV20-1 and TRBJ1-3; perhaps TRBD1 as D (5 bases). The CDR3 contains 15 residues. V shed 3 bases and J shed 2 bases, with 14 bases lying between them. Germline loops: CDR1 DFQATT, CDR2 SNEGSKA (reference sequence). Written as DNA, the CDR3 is TGCAGTGCTAGGTCGGGGGAAAAGGCTGGAAACACCATATATTTT. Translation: CSARSGEKAGNTIYF.

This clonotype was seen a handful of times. The CDR3 bases are TGTGCCAGCACTTCCGGGGTCAATGAAAAACTGTTTTTT. Residues: CASTSGVNEKLFF. The rearrangement uses TRBV7-9 and TRBJ1-4; D is unclear. The CDR3 is 13 residues long. V lost 7 bases to trimming and J lost 5 bases, with 11 bases between them. Per germline, CDR1 SEHNR and CDR2 FQNEAQ (reference sequence).

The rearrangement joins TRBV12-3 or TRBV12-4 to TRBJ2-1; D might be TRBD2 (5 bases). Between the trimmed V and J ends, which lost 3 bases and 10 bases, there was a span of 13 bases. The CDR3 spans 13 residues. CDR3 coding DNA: TGTGCCAGCAGTTTCGAGGAGGAAAGGGAGCAGTTCTTC. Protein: CASSFEEEREQFF.

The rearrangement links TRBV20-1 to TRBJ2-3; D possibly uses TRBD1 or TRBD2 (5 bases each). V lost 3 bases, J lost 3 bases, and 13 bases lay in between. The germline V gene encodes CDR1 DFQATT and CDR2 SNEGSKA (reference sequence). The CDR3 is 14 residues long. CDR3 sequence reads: CSASRGDGTDTQYF. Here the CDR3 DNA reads TGCAGTGCTAGTCGAGGGGACGGGACAGATACGCAGTATTTT.

CDR3 nucleotides: TGCAGCGGGGGCGGGGACTTTCGGCAGTACTTC. Amino acid sequence: CSGGGDFRQYF. The chain couples TRBV29-1 to TRBJ2-5; a weak D match, TRBD2 (6 bases). CDR1 SQVTM and CDR2 ANQGSEA come from the germline V gene. The germline V and J ends were trimmed by 7 bases and 11 bases, with 17 bases remaining between them. The CDR3 consists of 11 residues. The full variable domain, completed using reference TRBV29-1 and TRBJ2-5, is SAVISQKPSRDICQRGTSLTIQCQVDSQVTMMFWYRQQPGQSLTLIATANQGSEATYESGFVIDKFPISRPNLTFSTLTVSNMSPEDSSIYLCSGGGDFRQYFGPGTRLLVL.

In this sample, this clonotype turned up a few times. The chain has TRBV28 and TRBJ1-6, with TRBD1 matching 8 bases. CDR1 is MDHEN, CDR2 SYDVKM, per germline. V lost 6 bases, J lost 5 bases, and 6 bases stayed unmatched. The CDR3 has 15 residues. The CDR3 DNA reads TGTGCCAGCAGGGCAGGGGGCTTAAATAATTCACCCCTCCACTTT. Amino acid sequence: CASRAGGLNNSPLHF.

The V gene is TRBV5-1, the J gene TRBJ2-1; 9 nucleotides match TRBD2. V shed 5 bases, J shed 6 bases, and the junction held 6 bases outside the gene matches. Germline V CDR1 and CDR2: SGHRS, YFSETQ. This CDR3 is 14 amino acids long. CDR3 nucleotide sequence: TGCGCCAGCAGGGGGACAGCGGGGGGCAATGAGCAGTTCTTC. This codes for CASRGTAGGNEQFF. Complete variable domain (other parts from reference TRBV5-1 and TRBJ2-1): KAGVTQTPRYLIKTRGQQVTLSCSPISGHRSVSWYQQTPGQGLQFLFEYFSETQRNKGNFPGRFSGRQFSNSRSEMNVSTLELGDSALYLCASRGTAGGNEQFFGPGTRLTVL.

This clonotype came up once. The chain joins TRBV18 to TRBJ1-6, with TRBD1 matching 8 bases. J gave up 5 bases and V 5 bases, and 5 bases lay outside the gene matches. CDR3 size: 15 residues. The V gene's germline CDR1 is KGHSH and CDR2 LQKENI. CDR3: CASSDGQGNNSPLHF. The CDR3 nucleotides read TGTGCCAGCTCAGACGGACAGGGAAATAATTCACCCCTCCACTTT. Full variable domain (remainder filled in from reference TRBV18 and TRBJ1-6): NAGVMQNPRHLVRRRGQEARLRCSPMKGHSHVYWYRQLPEEGLKFMVYLQKENIIDESGMPKERFSAEFPKEGPSILRIQQVVRGDSAAYFCASSDGQGNNSPLHFGNGTRLTVT.

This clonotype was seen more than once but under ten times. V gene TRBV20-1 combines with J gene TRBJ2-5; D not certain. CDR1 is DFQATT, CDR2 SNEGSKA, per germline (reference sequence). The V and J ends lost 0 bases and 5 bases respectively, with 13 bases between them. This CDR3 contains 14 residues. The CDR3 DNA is TGCAGTGCTAGAGATCGTATCGCCGTGGAGACCCAGTACTTC. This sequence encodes CSARDRIAVETQYF.

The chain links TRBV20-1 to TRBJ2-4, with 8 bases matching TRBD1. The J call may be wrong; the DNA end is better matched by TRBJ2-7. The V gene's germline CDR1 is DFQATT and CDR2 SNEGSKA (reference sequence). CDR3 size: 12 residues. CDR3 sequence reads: CSAPDRVDEQYF. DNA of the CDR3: TGCAGTGCTCCGGACAGGGTCGACGAGCAGTACTTC.

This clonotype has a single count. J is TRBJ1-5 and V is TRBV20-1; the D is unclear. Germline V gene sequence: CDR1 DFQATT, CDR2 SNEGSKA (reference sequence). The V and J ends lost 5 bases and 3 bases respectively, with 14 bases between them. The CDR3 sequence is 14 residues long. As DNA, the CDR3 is TGCAGTGCTCCACCTACAGAGTTCAATCAGCCCCAGCATTTT. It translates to CSAPPTEFNQPQHF.

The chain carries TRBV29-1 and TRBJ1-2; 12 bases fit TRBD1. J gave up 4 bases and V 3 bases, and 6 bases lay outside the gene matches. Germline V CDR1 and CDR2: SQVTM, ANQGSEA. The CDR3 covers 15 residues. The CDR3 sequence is CSVEGQGAPGYGYTF. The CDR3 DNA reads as TGCAGCGTTGAGGGACAGGGGGCGCCCGGCTATGGCTACACCTTC.

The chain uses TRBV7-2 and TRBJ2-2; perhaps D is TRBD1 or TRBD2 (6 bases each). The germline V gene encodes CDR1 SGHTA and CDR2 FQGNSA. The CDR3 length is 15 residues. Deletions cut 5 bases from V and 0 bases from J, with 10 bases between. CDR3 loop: CASSPGGANTGELFF. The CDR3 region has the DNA TGTGCCAGCAGCCCCGGGGGCGCGAACACCGGGGAGCTGTTTTTT.

DNA of the CDR3: TGTGCCAGCAGCCGTAGCGGGAGTGGGGAAGAGACCCAGTACTTC. Amino acid sequence: CASSRSGSGEETQYF. V and J are TRBV7-9 and TRBJ2-5, with 9 bases matching TRBD2. With V trimmed by 5 bases and J by 3 bases, 7 bases remained unmatched. Germline loops: CDR1 SEHNR, CDR2 FQNEAQ (reference sequence). There are 15 residues in the CDR3.

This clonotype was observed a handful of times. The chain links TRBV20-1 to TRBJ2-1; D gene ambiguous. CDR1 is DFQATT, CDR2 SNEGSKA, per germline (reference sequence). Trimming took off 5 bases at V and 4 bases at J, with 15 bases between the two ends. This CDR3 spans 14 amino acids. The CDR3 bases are TGCAGTGCTCCAGCCCGGACCCGGTACAATGAGCAGTTCTTC. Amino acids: CSAPARTRYNEQFF.

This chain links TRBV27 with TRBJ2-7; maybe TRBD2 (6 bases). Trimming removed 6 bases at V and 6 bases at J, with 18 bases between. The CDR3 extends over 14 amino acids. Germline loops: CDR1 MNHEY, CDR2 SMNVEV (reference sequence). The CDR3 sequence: CASRETVTSVEQYF. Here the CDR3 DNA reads TGTGCCAGCAGAGAGACGGTGACTAGTGTCGAGCAGTACTTC.

CDR3 amino acids: CASSSGDPLATGNEKLFF. CDR3 DNA: TGTGCCAGCAGTTCCGGGGACCCCCTCGCGACGGGCAATGAAAAACTGTTTTTT. This sequence joins TRBV6-5 and TRBJ1-4, with TRBD1 as a possible D gene (5 bases). This CDR3 region has 18 residues. Germline V lookup: CDR1 MNHEY, CDR2 SVGAGI. V gave up 4 bases and J gave up 5 bases, with 23 bases separating them.

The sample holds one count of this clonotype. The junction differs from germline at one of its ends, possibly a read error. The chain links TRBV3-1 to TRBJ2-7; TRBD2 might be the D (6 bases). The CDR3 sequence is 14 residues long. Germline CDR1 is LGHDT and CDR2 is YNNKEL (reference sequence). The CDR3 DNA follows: TGTGCCGGCAGCCCAGGGACTGGAAACTACGAGCAGTACTTC. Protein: CAGSPGTGNYEQYF.

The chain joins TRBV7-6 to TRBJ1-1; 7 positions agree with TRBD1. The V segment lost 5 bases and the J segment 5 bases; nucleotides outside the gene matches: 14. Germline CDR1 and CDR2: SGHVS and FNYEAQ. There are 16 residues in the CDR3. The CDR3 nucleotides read TGTGCCAGCAGCCAATCAGGGGGTTTGGTTGGGACTGAAGCTTTCTTT. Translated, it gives CASSQSGGLVGTEAFF.

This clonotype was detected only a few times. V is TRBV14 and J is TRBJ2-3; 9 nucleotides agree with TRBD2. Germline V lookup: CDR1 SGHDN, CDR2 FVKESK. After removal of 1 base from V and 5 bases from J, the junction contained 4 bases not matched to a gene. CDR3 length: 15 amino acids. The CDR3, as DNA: TGTGCCAGCAGCCAAGTCGGCGGGAGGGTAGATACGCAGTATTTT. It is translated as CASSQVGGRVDTQYF.

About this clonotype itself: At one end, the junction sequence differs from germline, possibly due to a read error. DNA of the CDR3: TGTGCCAGCAGCTCTTGGGACAGAAGAAACTATGGCTGCACCTTC. Translation gives CASSSWDRRNYGCTF. The chain is built from TRBV12-3 or TRBV12-4 and TRBJ1-2, with TRBD1 identical over 7 bases. There are 15 residues in the CDR3.

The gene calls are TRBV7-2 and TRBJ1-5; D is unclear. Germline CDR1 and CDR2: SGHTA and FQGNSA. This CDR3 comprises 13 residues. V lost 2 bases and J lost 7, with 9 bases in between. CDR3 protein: CASSLQIEQPQHF. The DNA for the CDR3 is TGTGCCAGCAGCTTACAGATTGAGCAGCCCCAGCATTTT.

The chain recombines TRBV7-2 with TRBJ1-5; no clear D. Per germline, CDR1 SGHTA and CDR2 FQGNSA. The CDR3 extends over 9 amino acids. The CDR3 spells CRAAQPQHF. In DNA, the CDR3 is TGTCGGGCAGCCCAGCCCCAGCATTTT.

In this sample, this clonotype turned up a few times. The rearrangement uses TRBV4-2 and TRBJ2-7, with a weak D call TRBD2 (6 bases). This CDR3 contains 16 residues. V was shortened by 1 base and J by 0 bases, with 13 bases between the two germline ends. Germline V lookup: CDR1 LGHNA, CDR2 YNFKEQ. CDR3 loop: CASSQVRTDYSYEQYF. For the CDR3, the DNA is TGTGCCAGCAGCCAAGTTCGTACGGACTACTCCTACGAGCAGTACTTC.